The 4 T cell receptor beta chains below were found in one sample sequenced in a study of T-cell memory formation after mild COVID-19 (dated by TCRdb to the early 2020s). The protocol used for the library was 5' RACE. This sample was sequenced with an Illumina NovaSeq 6000. TCRdb passed the public sequencing reads through fastp at Q25 and MiXCR, retaining productive beta sequences. Identical CDR3 proteins give one entry, which carries the most common genes and DNA. Across this sample there are over 400,000 distinct CDR3 sequences, with about a quarter seen only once. The ten largest clonotypes hold 13% of the sample. The sequencing input was PBMCs or a T cell subset sorted from them (not recorded which). These receptors were taken from an adult woman who had mild COVID-19 (a few samples of this study predate the infection). The sample titles of this study are shuffled in the database, so cell type and time point are left out; the donor was told from shared clones.

V and J are TRBV7-8 and TRBJ2-3; D is ambiguous. The V end lost 5 bases, the J end lost 3 bases, and 12 bases lay between the germline ends. CDR1 and CDR2 (germline): SGHVS, FQNEAQ. CDR3 length: 14 amino acids. The CDR3 sequence: CASSPLVGTDTQYF. The CDR3 coding sequence is TGTGCCAGCAGCCCCCTCGTAGGTACAGATACGCAGTATTTT.

This clonotype was seen only a few times. The genes are TRBV12-3 or TRBV12-4 and TRBJ2-1; no clear D gene. The CDR3 runs 16 residues. Trimming removed 6 bases at V and 0 bases at J, with 15 bases between. The DNA of the CDR3 is TGTGCCAGCAGGAGTTGGAATGGGCGCTCCTACAATGAGCAGTTCTTC. Translated: CASRSWNGRSYNEQFF.

This chain links TRBV29-1 with TRBJ2-3; D assignment may be TRBD1 or TRBD2 (5 bases each). Trimming took off 4 bases at V and 6 bases at J, with 17 bases between the two ends. This CDR3 comprises 14 residues. The germline V gene encodes CDR1 SQVTM and CDR2 ANQGSEA. The chain's CDR3 is CSVARDGSGDTQYF. CDR3 in DNA: TGCAGCGTTGCAAGGGACGGATCGGGGGATACGCAGTATTTT.

The gene calls are TRBV12-3 or TRBV12-4 and TRBJ1-1; a possible D gene is TRBD1 (6 bases). The V end was cut by 5 bases, the J end by 5 bases, with 15 bases between. The length of the CDR3 is 14 residues. CDR3: CASSLETGWTEAFF. The CDR3 DNA reads TGTGCCAGCAGTCTGGAAACAGGGTGGACTGAAGCTTTCTTT.